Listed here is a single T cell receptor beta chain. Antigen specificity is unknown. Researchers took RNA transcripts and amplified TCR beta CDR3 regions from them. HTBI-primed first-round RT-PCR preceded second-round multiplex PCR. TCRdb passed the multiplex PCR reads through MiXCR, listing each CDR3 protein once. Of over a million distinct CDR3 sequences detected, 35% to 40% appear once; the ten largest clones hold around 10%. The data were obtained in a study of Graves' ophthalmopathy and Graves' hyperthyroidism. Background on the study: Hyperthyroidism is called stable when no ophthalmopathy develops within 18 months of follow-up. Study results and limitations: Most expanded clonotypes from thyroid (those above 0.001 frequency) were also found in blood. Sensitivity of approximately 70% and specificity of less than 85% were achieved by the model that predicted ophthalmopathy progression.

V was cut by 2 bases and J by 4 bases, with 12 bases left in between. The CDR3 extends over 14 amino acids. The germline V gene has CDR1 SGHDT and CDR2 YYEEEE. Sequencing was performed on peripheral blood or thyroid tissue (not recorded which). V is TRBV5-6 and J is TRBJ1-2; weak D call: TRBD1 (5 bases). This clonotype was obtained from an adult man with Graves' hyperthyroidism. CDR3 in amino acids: CASSFGWTSYGYTF. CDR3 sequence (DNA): TGTGCCAGCAGCTTCGGATGGACAAGCTATGGCTACACCTTC.